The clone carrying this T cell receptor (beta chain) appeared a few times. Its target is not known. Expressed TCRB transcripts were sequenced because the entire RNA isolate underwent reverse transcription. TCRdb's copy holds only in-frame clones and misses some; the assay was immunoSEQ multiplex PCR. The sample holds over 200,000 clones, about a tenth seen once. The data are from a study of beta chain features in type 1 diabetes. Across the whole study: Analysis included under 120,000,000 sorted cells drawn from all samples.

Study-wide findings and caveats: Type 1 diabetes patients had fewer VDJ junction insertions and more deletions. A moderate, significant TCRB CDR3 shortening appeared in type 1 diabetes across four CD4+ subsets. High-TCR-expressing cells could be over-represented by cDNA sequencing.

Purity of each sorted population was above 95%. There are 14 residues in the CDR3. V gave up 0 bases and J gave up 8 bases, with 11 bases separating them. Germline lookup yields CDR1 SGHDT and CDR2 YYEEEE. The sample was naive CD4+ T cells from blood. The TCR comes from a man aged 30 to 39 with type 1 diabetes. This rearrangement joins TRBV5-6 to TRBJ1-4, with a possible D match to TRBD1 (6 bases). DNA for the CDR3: TGTGCCAGCAGCTTGGGTCAGGGGAGAGAAAAACTGTTTTTT. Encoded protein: CASSLGQGREKLFF.